The present T cell receptor beta chain was sequenced within a study of T cells in localized non-small cell lung cancer. Findings and limits, study-wide: Clonality peaked in uninvolved adjacent lung rather than tumor. A single tumor region was sequenced, leaving heterogeneity possible.

The germline V gene has CDR1 MNHEY and CDR2 SVGAGI. This CDR3 is 15 amino acids long. Trimming cost V 3 bases and J 5 bases; bases outside gene matches: 10. As to this clone: Its antigen is still unknown.

TCRdb's table, derived via immunoSEQ multiplex PCR, lists solely in-frame clones and lacks some. The profile shows about 91,000 clones, roughly 87% of them singletons. The sequence was obtained from a man between 35 and 75 years old with stage I squamous cell lung carcinoma. This chain links TRBV6-5 with TRBJ2-7; 7 bases align to TRBD1. This material consisted of peripheral blood, taken before any cancer treatment. The CDR3 loop reads CASSYQQGLGNEQYF. In DNA, the CDR3 is TGTGCCAGCAGTTATCAACAGGGGCTCGGAAACGAGCAGTACTTC.